These T cell receptor beta chains were read from a single sample in a study of metastatic and nonmetastatic thyroid tumors. TCRdb re-called the PCR reads through MiXCR. The sample gives about 85,000 clones, 8.6% of which show up once; around 9.2% is in the top ten. Sequencing used blood. Receptors originate from a female donor with papillary thyroid cancer or a benign thyroid nodule (not recorded which). Some clones in this sample may be carry-over from other donors' samples. Each CDR3 is given with its conserved first and last residue. The order of the fields is V gene, D gene, J gene, clone size, CDR3 protein, CDR3 DNA. A D gene is named only where the DNA matches it firmly. Rows may omit the clone size; those that give it use once, few, many or a size class.

v_call: TRBV4-2; d_call: TRBD2; j_call: TRBJ2-7; clone_size: medium-sized; cdr3_aa: CASSQGDGTSTYEQYF; cdr3_nt: TGTGCCAGCAGCCAAGGGGATGGGACTAGTACCTACGAGCAGTACTTC
v_call: TRBV20-1; d_call: TRBD2; j_call: TRBJ2-6; clone_size: many; cdr3_aa: CSAARGLAGLSGANVLTF; cdr3_nt: TGCAGTGCCGCGCGAGGACTAGCGGGACTCTCTGGGGCCAACGTCCTGACTTTC
v_call: TRBV7-6; d_call: TRBD2; j_call: TRBJ2-1; clone_size: -; cdr3_aa: CASSLGGGLAYQGNEQFF; cdr3_nt: TGTGCCAGCAGCTTAGGGGGGGGACTAGCGTACCAGGGAAATGAGCAGTTCTTC
v_call: TRBV2; d_call: -; j_call: TRBJ1-1; clone_size: few; cdr3_aa: CASSELRISSTEAFF; cdr3_nt: TGTGCCAGCAGTGAATTACGGATATCGAGCACTGAAGCTTTCTTT
v_call: TRBV6-1; d_call: -; j_call: TRBJ1-1; clone_size: -; cdr3_aa: CASSPRVLTEAFF; cdr3_nt: TGTGCCAGCAGTCCCAGGGTTTTGACTGAAGCTTTCTTT
v_call: TRBV2; d_call: -; j_call: TRBJ1-5; clone_size: -; cdr3_aa: CASSELLGDGNQPQHF; cdr3_nt: TGTGCCAGCAGTGAATTATTGGGGGATGGCAATCAGCCCCAGCATTTT
v_call: TRBV6-4; d_call: -; j_call: TRBJ2-5; clone_size: many; cdr3_aa: CASSADLGETQYF; cdr3_nt: TGTGCCAGCAGTGCCGACTTGGGTGAGACCCAGTACTTC
v_call: TRBV9; d_call: -; j_call: TRBJ2-3; clone_size: few; cdr3_aa: CASSVDPTEGGPADFTDTQYF; cdr3_nt: TGTGCCAGCAGCGTAGACCCGACAGAGGGGGGACCGGCGGACTTCACAGATACGCAGTATTTT
v_call: TRBV10-1; d_call: -; j_call: TRBJ2-7; clone_size: many; cdr3_aa: CASGDGNYEQYF; cdr3_nt: TGCGCCAGCGGGGACGGGAACTACGAGCAGTACTTC
v_call: TRBV11-2; d_call: -; j_call: TRBJ1-1; clone_size: many; cdr3_aa: CASSRAGVNTEAFF; cdr3_nt: TGTGCCAGCAGCAGGGCGGGGGTGAACACTGAAGCTTTCTTT
v_call: TRBV6-1; d_call: TRBD2; j_call: TRBJ2-1; clone_size: many; cdr3_aa: CASSGGSSYNEQFF; cdr3_nt: TGTGCCAGCAGCGGGGGGAGCTCCTACAATGAGCAGTTCTTC
v_call: TRBV20-1; d_call: TRBD1; j_call: TRBJ1-6; clone_size: many; cdr3_aa: CSARDPLRAGGSSPLHF; cdr3_nt: TGCAGTGCTAGAGACCCCCTTCGGGCAGGGGGCAGTTCACCCCTCCACTTT
v_call: TRBV28; d_call: TRBD1; j_call: TRBJ2-7; clone_size: many; cdr3_aa: CASSSNHPGQMYEQYF; cdr3_nt: TGTGCCAGCAGTTCGAACCACCCGGGACAGATGTACGAGCAGTACTTC
v_call: TRBV5-4; d_call: -; j_call: TRBJ1-6; clone_size: -; cdr3_aa: CASSLDRVNSPLHF; cdr3_nt: TGTGCCAGCAGCTTGGACAGGGTAAATTCACCCCTCCACTTT
v_call: TRBV28; d_call: -; j_call: TRBJ1-1; clone_size: many; cdr3_aa: CASRSTANTEAFF; cdr3_nt: TGTGCCAGCAGATCGACAGCAAACACTGAAGCTTTCTTT
v_call: TRBV12-5; d_call: TRBD1; j_call: TRBJ2-1; clone_size: many; cdr3_aa: CASDNEYRGNEQFF; cdr3_nt: TGTGCTAGTGACAACGAATACAGGGGCAATGAGCAGTTCTTC
v_call: TRBV3-1; d_call: -; j_call: TRBJ2-7; clone_size: medium-sized; cdr3_aa: CASSTTSEQYF; cdr3_nt: TGTGCCAGCAGCACCACCTCCGAGCAGTACTTC
v_call: TRBV27; d_call: -; j_call: TRBJ1-6; clone_size: few; cdr3_aa: CGTKPTRGGDSSPLNF; cdr3_nt: TGTGGCACTAAGCCGACCAGGGGAGGGGATAGTTCACCCCTCAACTTT
v_call: TRBV7-9; d_call: TRBD1; j_call: TRBJ1-5; clone_size: many; cdr3_aa: CASSGGQGVNQPQHF; cdr3_nt: TGTGCCAGCAGCGGCGGACAGGGGGTAAATCAGCCCCAGCATTTT
v_call: TRBV19; d_call: -; j_call: TRBJ1-5; clone_size: many; cdr3_aa: CASSIYGYSNQPQHF; cdr3_nt: TGTGCCAGTAGTATATACGGGTATAGCAATCAGCCCCAGCATTTT
v_call: TRBV5-1; d_call: -; j_call: TRBJ2-4; clone_size: -; cdr3_aa: CASSPDWKGTKNIQYF; cdr3_nt: TGCGCCAGCAGCCCGGACTGGAAGGGGACCAAAAACATTCAGTACTTC
v_call: TRBV9; d_call: TRBD1; j_call: TRBJ2-7; clone_size: many; cdr3_aa: CASSGDSSYEQYF; cdr3_nt: TGTGCCAGCAGCGGGGACAGCTCCTACGAGCAGTACTTC
v_call: TRBV28; d_call: -; j_call: TRBJ1-3; clone_size: -; cdr3_aa: CASGDDRPGYSGNTIYF; cdr3_nt: TGTGCCAGCGGTGATGACAGGCCCGGCTACTCTGGAAACACCATATATTTT
v_call: TRBV7-9; d_call: -; j_call: TRBJ1-1; clone_size: many; cdr3_aa: CASSSGTENTEAFF; cdr3_nt: TGTGCCAGCAGCTCGGGCACGGAGAACACTGAAGCTTTCTTT
v_call: TRBV5-5; d_call: -; j_call: TRBJ1-4; clone_size: many; cdr3_aa: CASSLEGYNEKLFF; cdr3_nt: TGTGCCAGCAGCTTGGAAGGATACAATGAAAAACTGTTTTTT
v_call: TRBV30; d_call: -; j_call: TRBJ1-1; clone_size: many; cdr3_aa: CAWSVNLNTEAFF; cdr3_nt: TGTGCCTGGAGTGTAAATTTGAACACTGAAGCTTTCTTT
v_call: TRBV5-1; d_call: -; j_call: TRBJ1-2; clone_size: many; cdr3_aa: CASSLAQNYGYTF; cdr3_nt: TGCGCCAGCAGCTTGGCCCAGAACTATGGCTACACCTTC
v_call: TRBV9; d_call: -; j_call: TRBJ1-1; clone_size: few; cdr3_aa: CASSVGSLGRLNTEAFF; cdr3_nt: TGTGCCAGCAGCGTAGGAAGTCTGGGCAGATTGAACACTGAAGCTTTCTTT
v_call: TRBV5-6; d_call: -; j_call: TRBJ2-7; clone_size: many; cdr3_aa: CASSSLSQISTQQYF; cdr3_nt: TGTGCCAGCAGCTCCCTCAGCCAGATTTCTACGCAGCAGTACTTC